These 5 T cell receptor beta chains originate from one sample sequenced in a study of tumor-infiltrating lymphocytes in oesophageal squamous cell carcinoma. MiXCR, applied by TCRdb to the PCR reads, yields one record per CDR3 protein. The sample shows 11,000 to 15,000 distinct CDR3 sequences, roughly 47% of them seen only once. The source material was blood. The receptors derive from a male donor with esophageal squamous cell carcinoma.

This clonotype was recorded many times. V gene TRBV28 combines with J gene TRBJ2-3; 7 nucleotides line up with TRBD2. V trimming: 2 bases; J trimming: 0 bases; junction bases outside the gene matches: 2. The CDR3 covers 15 residues. Germline V gene data show CDR1 as MDHEN and CDR2 as SYDVKM. In DNA form, the CDR3 reads TGTGCCAGCAGTTTAGGGACTATGAGCACAGATACGCAGTATTTT. This translates into CASSLGTMSTDTQYF.

V gene TRBV3-1 combines with J gene TRBJ2-3; D not certain. The CDR3 loop spans 14 amino acids. Germline V gene data show CDR1 as LGHDT and CDR2 as YNNKEL (reference sequence). Trimming left V 0 bases short and J 2 bases short, with 6 bases between. DNA of the CDR3: TGTGCCAGCAGCCAAGATGCCTACACAGATACGCAGTATTTT. Translating it yields CASSQDAYTDTQYF.

V and J are TRBV6-1 and TRBJ2-7; TRBD1 aligns across 8 bases. The V gene end was trimmed by 5 bases and the J gene end by 0 bases; junction bases not matched to a gene: 6. The CDR3 has 15 residues. Germline V CDR1 and CDR2: MNHNS, SASEGT. This CDR3 is CASSLRTGSSYEQYF. In nucleotides, the CDR3 is TGTGCCAGCAGTTTGAGGACAGGGAGCTCCTACGAGCAGTACTTC.

This chain links TRBV5-8 with TRBJ1-4; D is possibly TRBD1 (6 bases). The CDR3 has 16 amino acids. V lost 4 bases to trimming and J lost 2 bases, with 15 bases between them. The V gene's germline CDR1 is SGHTS and CDR2 YDEGEE. The CDR3 DNA is TGTGCCAGCAGCGATGGACACAGGGTGACTAATGAAAAACTGTTTTTT. Its protein is CASSDGHRVTNEKLFF.

This clonotype was detected only once. V gene TRBV7-6 combines with J gene TRBJ2-3; D may be TRBD1 (5 bases). CDR3 length equals 15 residues. V was clipped by 3 bases and J by 2 bases, with 12 bases between them. Germline V gene data show CDR1 as SGHVS and CDR2 as FNYEAQ. Here the CDR3 DNA reads TGTGCCAGCAGCTTGGGCAGGGTGGTCACAGATACGCAGTATTTT. Translating gives CASSLGRVVTDTQYF.